The rows below give T cell receptor beta chains drawn from one sample of a study of OX40 agonist ivuxolimab in advanced cancers. Generated by immunoSEQ multiplex PCR, the TCRdb table keeps only in-frame clones and is missing some. The top ten hold 1.3% of the sample, which has about 72,000 clones, around 87% seen once. This specimen consisted of CD4+ or CD8+ T cells sorted from blood, obtained in a trial of the OX40 agonist ivuxolimab. Source of these receptors: an adult with an advanced solid tumor such as melanoma, head and neck, liver or kidney cancer. Each CDR3 is given with its conserved first and last residue. A D gene is named only where the DNA matches it firmly. The size of a clone is reported for some rows only, either as once, few or many, or as a class for expanded clones.

j_call: TRBJ1-2; v_call: TRBV5-1; d_call: -; clone_size: -; cdr3_aa: CASSRGPGELVDTF; cdr3_nt: TGCGCCAGCAGCCGGGGGCCAGGGGAGTTGGTTGACACCTTC
j_call: TRBJ2-1; v_call: TRBV7-3; d_call: -; clone_size: few; cdr3_aa: CASSPGTLSYNEQFF; cdr3_nt: TGTGCCAGCAGCCCGGGGACTTTGTCCTACAATGAGCAGTTCTTC
j_call: TRBJ2-7; v_call: TRBV10-3; d_call: TRBD1; clone_size: -; cdr3_aa: CAVSGTGLYEQYF; cdr3_nt: TGTGCCGTGTCCGGGACAGGGCTGTACGAGCAGTACTTC
j_call: TRBJ1-3; v_call: TRBV6-6; d_call: TRBD1; clone_size: -; cdr3_aa: CASSTGASGNTIYF; cdr3_nt: TGTGCCAGCAGTACAGGGGCGTCTGGAAACACCATATATTTT
j_call: TRBJ1-2; v_call: TRBV20-1; d_call: -; clone_size: -; cdr3_aa: CSASDGYTF; cdr3_nt: TGCAGTGCTTCGGATGGCTACACCTTC
j_call: TRBJ1-4; v_call: TRBV4-2; d_call: TRBD1; clone_size: -; cdr3_aa: CASSLIPGQGREKLFF; cdr3_nt: TGTGCCAGCAGCCTCATACCGGGACAGGGCCGTGAAAAACTGTTTTTT
j_call: TRBJ2-1; v_call: TRBV29-1; d_call: TRBD1; clone_size: -; cdr3_aa: CSVETGTGSNEQFF; cdr3_nt: TGCAGCGTTGAGACCGGGACAGGGAGCAATGAGCAGTTCTTC
j_call: TRBJ2-5; v_call: TRBV15; d_call: -; clone_size: -; cdr3_aa: CATSRDRQALETQYF; cdr3_nt: TGTGCCACCAGCAGAGACAGACAGGCCCTGGAGACCCAGTACTTC
j_call: TRBJ1-5; v_call: TRBV19; d_call: -; clone_size: -; cdr3_aa: CASIGDYNQPQHF; cdr3_nt: TGTGCCAGTATCGGGGACTACAATCAGCCCCAGCATTTT
j_call: TRBJ2-5; v_call: TRBV6-5; d_call: -; clone_size: -; cdr3_aa: CASSYGGSQYF; cdr3_nt: TGTGCCAGCAGTTATGGGGGTTCTCAGTACTTC
j_call: TRBJ1-4; v_call: TRBV29-1; d_call: -; clone_size: few; cdr3_aa: CSVATGLSEKLFF; cdr3_nt: TGCAGCGTTGCAACCGGGTTGAGTGAAAAACTGTTTTTT
j_call: TRBJ1-4; v_call: TRBV5-4; d_call: TRBD1; clone_size: -; cdr3_aa: CASSLAGTANEKLFF; cdr3_nt: TGTGCCAGCAGCTTGGCCGGGACAGCTAATGAAAAACTGTTTTTT
j_call: TRBJ2-5; v_call: TRBV10-3; d_call: TRBD1; clone_size: -; cdr3_aa: CAIGEGTGQETQYF; cdr3_nt: TGTGCCATCGGTGAGGGGACAGGACAAGAGACCCAGTACTTC
j_call: TRBJ2-2; v_call: TRBV12-5; d_call: TRBD1; clone_size: few; cdr3_aa: CASGFRTGNHGELFF; cdr3_nt: TGTGCTAGTGGTTTTCGGACAGGGAATCACGGGGAGCTGTTTTTT
j_call: TRBJ1-3; v_call: TRBV21-1; d_call: -; clone_size: -; cdr3_aa: CASSKEDSSGNTIYF; cdr3_nt: TGTGCCAGCAGCAAAGAGGATTCTTCAGGAAACACCATATATTTT